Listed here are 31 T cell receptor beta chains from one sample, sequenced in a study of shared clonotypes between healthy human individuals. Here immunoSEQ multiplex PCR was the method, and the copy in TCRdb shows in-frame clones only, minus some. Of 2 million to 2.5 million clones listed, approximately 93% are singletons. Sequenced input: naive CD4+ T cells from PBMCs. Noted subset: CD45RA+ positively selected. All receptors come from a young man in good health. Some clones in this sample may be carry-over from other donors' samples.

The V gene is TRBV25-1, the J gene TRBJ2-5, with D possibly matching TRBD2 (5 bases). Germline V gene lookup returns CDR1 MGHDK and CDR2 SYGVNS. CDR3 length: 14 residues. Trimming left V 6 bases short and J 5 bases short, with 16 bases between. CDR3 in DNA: TGTGCCAGCAGGAAGGCCCGGGGAATGGAGACCCAGTACTTC. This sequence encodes CASRKARGMETQYF.

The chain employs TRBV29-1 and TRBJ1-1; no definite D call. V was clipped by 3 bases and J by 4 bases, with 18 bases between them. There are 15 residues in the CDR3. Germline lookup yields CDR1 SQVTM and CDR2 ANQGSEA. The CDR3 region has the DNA TGCAGCGTTGACGCTGGGGTTGGCTTTGGCACTGAAGCTTTCTTT. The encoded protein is CSVDAGVGFGTEAFF. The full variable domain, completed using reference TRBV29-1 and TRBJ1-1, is SAVISQKPSRDICQRGTSLTIQCQVDSQVTMMFWYRQQPGQSLTLIATANQGSEATYESGFVIDKFPISRPNLTFSTLTVSNMSPEDSSIYLCSVDAGVGFGTEAFFGQGTRLTVV.

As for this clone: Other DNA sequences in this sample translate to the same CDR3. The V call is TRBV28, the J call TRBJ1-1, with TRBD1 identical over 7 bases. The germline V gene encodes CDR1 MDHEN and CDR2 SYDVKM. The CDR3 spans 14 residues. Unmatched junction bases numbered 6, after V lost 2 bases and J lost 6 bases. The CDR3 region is CASSLKGGRAEAFF. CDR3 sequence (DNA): TGTGCCAGCAGTTTAAAAGGGGGCCGGGCTGAAGCTTTCTTT.

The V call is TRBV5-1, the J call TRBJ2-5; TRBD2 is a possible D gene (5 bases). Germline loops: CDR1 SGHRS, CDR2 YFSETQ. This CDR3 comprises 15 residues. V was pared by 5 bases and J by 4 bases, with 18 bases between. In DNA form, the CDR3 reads TGCGCCAGCAGTCAGCTTAGCGACGGAGGAGAGACCCAGTACTTC. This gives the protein CASSQLSDGGETQYF.

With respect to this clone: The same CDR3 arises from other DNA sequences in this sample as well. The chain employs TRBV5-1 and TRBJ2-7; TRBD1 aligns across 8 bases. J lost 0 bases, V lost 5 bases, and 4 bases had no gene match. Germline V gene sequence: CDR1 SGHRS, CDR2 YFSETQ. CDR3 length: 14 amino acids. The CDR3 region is CASSSTGGSYEQYF. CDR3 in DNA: TGCGCCAGCAGTTCCACAGGGGGCTCCTACGAGCAGTACTTC.

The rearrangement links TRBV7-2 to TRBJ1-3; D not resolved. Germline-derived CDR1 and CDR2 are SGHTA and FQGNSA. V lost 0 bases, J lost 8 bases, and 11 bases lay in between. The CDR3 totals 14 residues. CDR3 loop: CASSLATRVDTIYF. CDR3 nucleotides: TGTGCCAGCAGCTTAGCCACAAGAGTCGACACCATATATTTT.

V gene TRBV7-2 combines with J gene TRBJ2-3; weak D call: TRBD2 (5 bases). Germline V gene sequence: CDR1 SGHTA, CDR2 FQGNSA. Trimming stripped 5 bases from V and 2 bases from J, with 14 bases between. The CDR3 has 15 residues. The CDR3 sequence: CASSLVRGTTDTQYF. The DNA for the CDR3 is TGTGCCAGCAGCCTGGTCCGGGGAACCACAGATACGCAGTATTTT.

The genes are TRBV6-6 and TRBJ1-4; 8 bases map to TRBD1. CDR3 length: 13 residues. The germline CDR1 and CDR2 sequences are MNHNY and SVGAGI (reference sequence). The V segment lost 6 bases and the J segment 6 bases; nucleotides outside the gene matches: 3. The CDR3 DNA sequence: TGTGCCAGCAGGCTGACAGGGGATGAAAAACTGTTTTTT. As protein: CASRLTGDEKLFF.

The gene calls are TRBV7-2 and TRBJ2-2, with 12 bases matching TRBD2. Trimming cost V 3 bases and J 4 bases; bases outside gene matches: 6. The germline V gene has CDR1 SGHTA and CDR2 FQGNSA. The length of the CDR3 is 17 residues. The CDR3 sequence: CASSLTSGRGSTGELFF. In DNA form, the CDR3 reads TGTGCCAGCAGCTTGACTAGCGGGAGAGGGAGCACCGGGGAGCTGTTTTTT.

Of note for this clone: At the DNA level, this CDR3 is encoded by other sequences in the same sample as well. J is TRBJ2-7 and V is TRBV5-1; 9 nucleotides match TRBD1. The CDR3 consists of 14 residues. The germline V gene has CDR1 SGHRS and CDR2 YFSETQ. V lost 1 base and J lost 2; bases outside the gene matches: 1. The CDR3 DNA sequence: TGCGCCAGCAGCTTGAGGGACAGGGCCTACGAGCAGTACTTC. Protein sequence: CASSLRDRAYEQYF.

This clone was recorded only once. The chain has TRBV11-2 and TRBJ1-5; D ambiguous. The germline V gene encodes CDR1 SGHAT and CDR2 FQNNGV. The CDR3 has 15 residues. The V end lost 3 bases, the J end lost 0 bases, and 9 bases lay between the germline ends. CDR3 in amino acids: CASSLTRPSNQPQHF. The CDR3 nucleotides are TGTGCCAGCAGCTTGACACGTCCTAGCAATCAGCCCCAGCATTTT. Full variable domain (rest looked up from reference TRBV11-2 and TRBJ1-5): EAGVAQSPRYKIIEKRQSVAFWCNPISGHATLYWYQQILGQGPKLLIQFQNNGVVDDSQLPKDRFSAERLKGVDSTLKIQPAKLEDSAVYLCASSLTRPSNQPQHFGDGTRLSIL.

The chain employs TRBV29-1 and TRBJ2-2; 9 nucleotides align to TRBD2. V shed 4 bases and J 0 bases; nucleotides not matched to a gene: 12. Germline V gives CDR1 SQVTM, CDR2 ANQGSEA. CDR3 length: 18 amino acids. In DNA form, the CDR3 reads TGCAGCGTTGTTGCGCGGGAGGGCGGGCGATCGAACACCGGGGAGCTGTTTTTT. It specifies CSVVAREGGRSNTGELFF.

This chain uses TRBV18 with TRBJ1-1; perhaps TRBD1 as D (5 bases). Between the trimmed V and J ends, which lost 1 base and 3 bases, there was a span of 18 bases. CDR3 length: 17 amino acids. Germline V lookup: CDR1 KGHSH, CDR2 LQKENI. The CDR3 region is CASSPRDPRIGYTEAFF. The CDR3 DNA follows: TGTGCCAGCTCACCACGGGACCCCCGGATCGGTTACACTGAAGCTTTCTTT.

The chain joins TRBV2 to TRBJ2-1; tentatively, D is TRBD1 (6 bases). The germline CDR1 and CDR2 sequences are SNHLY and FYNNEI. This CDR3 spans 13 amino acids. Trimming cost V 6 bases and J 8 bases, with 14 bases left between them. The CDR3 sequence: CASRGMTGDEQFF. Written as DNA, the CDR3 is TGTGCCAGCAGAGGAATGACAGGCGATGAGCAGTTCTTC.

The CDR3 DNA sequence: TGTGCCAGCAGCCCTACTCTACAGGGGACCTATGGCTACACCTTC. Protein sequence: CASSPTLQGTYGYTF. V gene TRBV28 combines with J gene TRBJ1-2; the match to TRBD1 covers 7 bases. The V gene's germline CDR1 is MDHEN and CDR2 SYDVKM. The CDR3 has 15 residues. After removal of 6 bases from V and 4 bases from J, the junction contained 11 bases not matched to a gene.

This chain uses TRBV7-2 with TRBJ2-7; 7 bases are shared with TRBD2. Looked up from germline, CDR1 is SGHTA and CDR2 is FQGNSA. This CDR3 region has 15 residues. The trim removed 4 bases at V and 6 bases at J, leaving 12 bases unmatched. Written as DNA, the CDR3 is TGTGCCAGCAGCTCACAAAGCGGGACCGGGGGCGAGCAGTACTTC. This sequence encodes CASSSQSGTGGEQYF.

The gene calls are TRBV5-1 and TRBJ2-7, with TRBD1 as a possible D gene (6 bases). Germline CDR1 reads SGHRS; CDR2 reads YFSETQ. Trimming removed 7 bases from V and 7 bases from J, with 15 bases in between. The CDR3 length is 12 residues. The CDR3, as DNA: TGCGCCAGCCATGTATCAGGGGAAGAGCAGTACTTC. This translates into CASHVSGEEQYF.

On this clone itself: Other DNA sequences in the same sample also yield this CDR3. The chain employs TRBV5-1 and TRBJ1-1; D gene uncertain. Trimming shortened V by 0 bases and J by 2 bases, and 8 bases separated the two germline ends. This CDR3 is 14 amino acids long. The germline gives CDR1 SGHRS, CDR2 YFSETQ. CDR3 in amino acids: CASSLGGPNTEAFF. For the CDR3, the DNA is TGCGCCAGCAGCTTGGGAGGCCCAAACACTGAAGCTTTCTTT.

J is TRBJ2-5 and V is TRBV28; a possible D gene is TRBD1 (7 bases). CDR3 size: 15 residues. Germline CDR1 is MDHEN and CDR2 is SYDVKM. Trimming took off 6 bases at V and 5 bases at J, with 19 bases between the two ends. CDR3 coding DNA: TGTGCCAGCAGAGAGAGTAGGACAGGAGGGGAGACCCAGTACTTC. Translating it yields CASRESRTGGETQYF.

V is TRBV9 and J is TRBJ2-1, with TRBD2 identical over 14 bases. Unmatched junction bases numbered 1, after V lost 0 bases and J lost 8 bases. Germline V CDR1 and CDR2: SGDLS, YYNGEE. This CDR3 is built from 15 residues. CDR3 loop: CASSVVGLAGDEQFF. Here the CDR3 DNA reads TGTGCCAGCAGCGTAGTGGGACTAGCGGGAGATGAGCAGTTCTTC.

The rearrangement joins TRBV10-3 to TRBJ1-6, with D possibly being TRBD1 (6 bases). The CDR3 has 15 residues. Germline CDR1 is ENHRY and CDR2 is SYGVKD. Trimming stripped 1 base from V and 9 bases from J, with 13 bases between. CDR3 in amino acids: CAISEFSGGGSPLHF. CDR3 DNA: TGTGCCATCAGTGAGTTTTCGGGGGGCGGTTCACCCCTCCACTTT.

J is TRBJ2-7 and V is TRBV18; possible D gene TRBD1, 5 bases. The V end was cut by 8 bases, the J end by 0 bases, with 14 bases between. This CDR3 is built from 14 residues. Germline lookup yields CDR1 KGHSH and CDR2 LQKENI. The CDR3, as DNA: TGTGCCAGCGCGACAGCCGGTTTCTCCTACGAGCAGTACTTC. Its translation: CASATAGFSYEQYF.

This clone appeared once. The CDR3, as DNA: TGCAGCGTTACTAGGGGTCTCTCTGGAAACACCATATATTTT. Translated, it gives CSVTRGLSGNTIYF. The chain couples TRBV29-1 to TRBJ1-3, with D possibly being TRBD1 (5 bases). Per germline, CDR1 SQVTM and CDR2 ANQGSEA. This CDR3 is built from 14 residues. V was trimmed by 5 bases and J by 0 bases, leaving 11 bases between them. Based on the CDR3 plus reference TRBV29-1 and TRBJ1-3, the full variable domain is SAVISQKPSRDICQRGTSLTIQCQVDSQVTMMFWYRQQPGQSLTLIATANQGSEATYESGFVIDKFPISRPNLTFSTLTVSNMSPEDSSIYLCSVTRGLSGNTIYFGEGSWLTVV.

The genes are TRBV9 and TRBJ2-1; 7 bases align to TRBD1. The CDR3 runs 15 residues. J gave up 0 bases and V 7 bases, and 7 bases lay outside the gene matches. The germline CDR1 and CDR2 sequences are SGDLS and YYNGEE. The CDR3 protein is CASSGQASSYNEQFF. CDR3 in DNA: TGTGCCAGCTCCGGACAGGCGAGCTCCTACAATGAGCAGTTCTTC.

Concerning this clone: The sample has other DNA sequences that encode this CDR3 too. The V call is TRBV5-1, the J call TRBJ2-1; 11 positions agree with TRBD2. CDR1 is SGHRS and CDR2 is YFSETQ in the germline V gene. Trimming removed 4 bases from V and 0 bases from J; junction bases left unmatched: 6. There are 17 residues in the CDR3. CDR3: CASSPGLAERSYNEQFF. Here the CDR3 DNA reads TGCGCCAGCAGCCCGGGACTAGCGGAGCGCTCCTACAATGAGCAGTTCTTC. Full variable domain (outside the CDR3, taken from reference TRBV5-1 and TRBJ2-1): KAGVTQTPRYLIKTRGQQVTLSCSPISGHRSVSWYQQTPGQGLQFLFEYFSETQRNKGNFPGRFSGRQFSNSRSEMNVSTLELGDSALYLCASSPGLAERSYNEQFFGPGTRLTVL.

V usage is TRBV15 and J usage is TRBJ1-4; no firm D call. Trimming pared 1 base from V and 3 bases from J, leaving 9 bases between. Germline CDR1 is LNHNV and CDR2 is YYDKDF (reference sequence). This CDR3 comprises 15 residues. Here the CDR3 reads CATSRVPRSNEKLFF. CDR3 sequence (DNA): TGTGCCACCAGCAGAGTGCCGAGGTCTAATGAAAAACTGTTTTTT.

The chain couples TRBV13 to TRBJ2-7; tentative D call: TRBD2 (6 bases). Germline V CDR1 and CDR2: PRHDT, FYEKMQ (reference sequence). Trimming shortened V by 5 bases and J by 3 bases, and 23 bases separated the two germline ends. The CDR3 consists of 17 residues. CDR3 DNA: TGTGCCAGCAGCGAGGCGGTCGACCCTGGGAGGAACTACGAGCAGTACTTC. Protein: CASSEAVDPGRNYEQYF.

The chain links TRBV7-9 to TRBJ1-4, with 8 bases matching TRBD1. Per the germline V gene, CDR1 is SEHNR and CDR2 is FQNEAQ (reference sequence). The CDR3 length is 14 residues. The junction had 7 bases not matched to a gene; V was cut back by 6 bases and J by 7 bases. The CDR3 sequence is CASRDQGASEKLFF. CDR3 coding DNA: TGTGCCAGCAGGGACCAGGGGGCTAGTGAAAAACTGTTTTTT.

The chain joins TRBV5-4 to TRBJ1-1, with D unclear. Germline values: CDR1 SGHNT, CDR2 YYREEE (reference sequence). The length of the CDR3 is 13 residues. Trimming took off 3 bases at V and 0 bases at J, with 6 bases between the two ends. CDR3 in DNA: TGTGCCAGCAGCTCCGCGGTGAACACTGAAGCTTTCTTT. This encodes CASSSAVNTEAFF.

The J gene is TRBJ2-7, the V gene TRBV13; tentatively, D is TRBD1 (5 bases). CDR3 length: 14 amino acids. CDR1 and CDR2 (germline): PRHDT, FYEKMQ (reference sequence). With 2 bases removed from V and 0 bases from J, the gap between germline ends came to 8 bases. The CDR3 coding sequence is TGTGCCAGCAGCTTATCAGGGCTCTCCTACGAGCAGTACTTC. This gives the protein CASSLSGLSYEQYF.

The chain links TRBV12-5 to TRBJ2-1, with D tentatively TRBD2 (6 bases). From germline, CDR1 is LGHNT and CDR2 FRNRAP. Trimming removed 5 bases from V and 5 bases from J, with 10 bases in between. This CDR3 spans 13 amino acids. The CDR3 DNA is TGTGCTAGTGGTGGCGGGACCCACAATGAGCAGTTCTTC. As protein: CASGGGTHNEQFF.